This entry features one TCR beta chain sequence. Per the original methods: Estimation of nucleated cell counts was performed using reference gene primer amplification. The repertoire was sequenced with immunoSEQ multiplex PCR; TCRdb's copy has only in-frame clones and lacks some. D and trimming come from the DNA, and the V and J calls and clone size come from that table. In the table there are 100,000 to 150,000 clones, around 80% of which are singletons. The data stem from a study of blood T cell repertoires in COVID-19. About the research overall: Samples of COVID-19 (acute and convalescent) were obtained from the United States, Italy and Spain. From T cells, B-cell-depleted T cells, or PBMCs came the material, which was cDNA or gDNA.

CDR3 size: 17 residues. The rearrangement joins TRBV21-1 to TRBJ2-7; the table's D gene call, TRBD1, was not cross checked with the DNA. TRBV21-1 is a listed pseudogene. The clonotype comes from a man aged 35 to 55 with active or convalescent COVID-19. The source material was peripheral blood. As DNA, the CDR3 is TGTGCCAGCAGCAAAGAACGGCGAGGAGACAGTTACTACGAGCAGTACTTC. Its translation: CASSKERRGDSYYEQYF.